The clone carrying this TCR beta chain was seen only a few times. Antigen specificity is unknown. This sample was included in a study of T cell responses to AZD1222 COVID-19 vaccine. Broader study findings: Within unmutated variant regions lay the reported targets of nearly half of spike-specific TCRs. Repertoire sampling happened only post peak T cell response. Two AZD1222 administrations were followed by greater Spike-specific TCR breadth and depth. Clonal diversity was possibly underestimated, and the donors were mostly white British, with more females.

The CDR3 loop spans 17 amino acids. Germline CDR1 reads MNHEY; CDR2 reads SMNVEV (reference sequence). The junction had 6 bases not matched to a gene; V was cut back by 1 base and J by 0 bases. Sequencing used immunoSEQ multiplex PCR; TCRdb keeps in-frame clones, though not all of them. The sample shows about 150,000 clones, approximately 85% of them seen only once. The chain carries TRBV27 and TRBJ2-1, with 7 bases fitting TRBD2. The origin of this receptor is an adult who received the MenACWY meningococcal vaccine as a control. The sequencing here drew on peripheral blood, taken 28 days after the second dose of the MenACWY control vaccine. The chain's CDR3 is CASSLLGGGNSYNEQFF. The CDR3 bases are TGTGCCAGCAGTTTATTGGGGGGGGGAAACTCCTACAATGAGCAGTTCTTC.